A selection of T cell receptor beta chains follows, all from one sample in a study of T-cell memory formation after mild COVID-19. TCRdb reprocessed the 5' RACE reads via MiXCR and lists one record per CDR3 protein. Among a few hundred thousand distinct CDR3 sequences listed, approximately 15% were seen once. Sequencing was carried out using PBMCs or a T cell subset sorted from them (not recorded which). These receptors were obtained from a man aged 18-30 years who had mild COVID-19 (a few samples of this study predate the infection). Cell type and time point are not known. Both conserved end residues are trimmed from each CDR3. The D gene is left open where the match is weak.

CDR3aa,d_gene,v_gene,len
ASSLWAYPDTQY,.,TRBV7-9,12
ASRESEVNTEAF,.,TRBV12-3/TRBV12-4,12
SAPREGMNTEAF,.,TRBV20-1,12
ASSHFDREDTQY,TRBD1,TRBV4-3,12
ASSEGVYGYT,.,TRBV6-6,10
ASISLAGKPDTQY,TRBD2,TRBV10-2,13
ASSYFSGSYEQY,.,TRBV6-2/TRBV6-3,12
SAVDSARNSNQPQH,.,TRBV20-1,14
ASSYRWDRPKQPSS,TRBD1,TRBV6-2/TRBV6-3,14
ASSGRTGLAKNIQY,TRBD1,TRBV12-3/TRBV12-4,14
ASRRRSGVGTDTQY,TRBD2,TRBV6-2/TRBV6-3,14